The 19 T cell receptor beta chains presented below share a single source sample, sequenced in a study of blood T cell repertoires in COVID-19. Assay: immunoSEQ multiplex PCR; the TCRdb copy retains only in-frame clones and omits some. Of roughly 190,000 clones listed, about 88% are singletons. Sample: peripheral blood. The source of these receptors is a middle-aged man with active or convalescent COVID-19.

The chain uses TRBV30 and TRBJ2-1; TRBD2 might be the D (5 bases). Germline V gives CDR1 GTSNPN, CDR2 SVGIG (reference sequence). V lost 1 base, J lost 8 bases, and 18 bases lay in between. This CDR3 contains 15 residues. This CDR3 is CAWSGLRGIGDEQFF. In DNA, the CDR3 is TGTGCCTGGAGTGGCCTGAGAGGGATAGGCGATGAGCAGTTCTTC.

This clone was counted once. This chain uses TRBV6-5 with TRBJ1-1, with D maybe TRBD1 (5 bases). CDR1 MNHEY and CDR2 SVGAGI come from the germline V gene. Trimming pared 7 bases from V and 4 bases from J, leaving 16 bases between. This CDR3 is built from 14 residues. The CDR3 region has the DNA TGTGCCAGCACCCCTTGGCAGGGCGGCACTGAAGCTTTCTTT. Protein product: CASTPWQGGTEAFF.

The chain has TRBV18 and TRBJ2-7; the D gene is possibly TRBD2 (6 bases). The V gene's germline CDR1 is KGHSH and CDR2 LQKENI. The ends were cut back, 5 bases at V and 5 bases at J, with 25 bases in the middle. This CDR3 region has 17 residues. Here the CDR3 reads CASSMFRRAVEIHEQYF. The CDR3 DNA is TGTGCCAGCTCAATGTTTAGGAGGGCGGTTGAGATCCACGAGCAGTACTTC.

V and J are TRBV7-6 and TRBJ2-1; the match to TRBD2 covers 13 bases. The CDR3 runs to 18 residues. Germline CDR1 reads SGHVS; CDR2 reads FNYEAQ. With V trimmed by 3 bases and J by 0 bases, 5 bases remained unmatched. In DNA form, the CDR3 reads TGTGCCAGCAGCTTGGGACTAGCGGGAACATACTCCTACAATGAGCAGTTCTTC. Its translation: CASSLGLAGTYSYNEQFF.

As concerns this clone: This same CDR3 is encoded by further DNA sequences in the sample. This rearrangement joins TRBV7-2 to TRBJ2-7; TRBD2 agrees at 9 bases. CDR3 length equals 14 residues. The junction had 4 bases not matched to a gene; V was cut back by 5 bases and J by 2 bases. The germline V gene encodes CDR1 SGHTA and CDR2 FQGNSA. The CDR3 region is CASSPRLAAYEQYF. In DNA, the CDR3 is TGTGCCAGCAGCCCCAGACTAGCGGCCTACGAGCAGTACTTC.

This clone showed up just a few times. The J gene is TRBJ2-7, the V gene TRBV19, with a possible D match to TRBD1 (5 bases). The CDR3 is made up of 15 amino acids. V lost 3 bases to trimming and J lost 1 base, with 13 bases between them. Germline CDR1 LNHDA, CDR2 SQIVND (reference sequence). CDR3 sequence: CASSIQAGRSYEQYF. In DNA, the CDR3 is TGTGCCAGTAGTATTCAGGCAGGGCGATCCTACGAGCAGTACTTC.

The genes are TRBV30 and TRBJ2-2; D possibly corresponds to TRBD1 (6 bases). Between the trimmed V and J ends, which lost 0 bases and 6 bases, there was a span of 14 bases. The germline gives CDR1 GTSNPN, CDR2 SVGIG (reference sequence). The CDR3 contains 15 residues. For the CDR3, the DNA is TGTGCCTGGAGTGTAAAAACAGGGCGGTCCGGGGAGCTGTTTTTT. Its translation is CAWSVKTGRSGELFF. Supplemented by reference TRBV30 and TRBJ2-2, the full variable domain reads SQTIHQWPATLVQPVGSPLSLECTVEGTSNPNLYWYRQAAGRGLQLLFYSVGIGQISSEVPQNLSASRPQDRQFILSSKKLLLSDSGFYLCAWSVKTGRSGELFFGEGSRLTVL.

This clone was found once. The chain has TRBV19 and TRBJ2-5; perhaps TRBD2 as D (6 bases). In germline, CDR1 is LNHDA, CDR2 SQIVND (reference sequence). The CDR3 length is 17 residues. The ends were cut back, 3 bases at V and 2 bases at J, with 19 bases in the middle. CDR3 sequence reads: CASSISGQLTNQETQYF. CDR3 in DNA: TGTGCCAGTAGTATTAGCGGTCAACTGACAAATCAAGAGACCCAGTACTTC.

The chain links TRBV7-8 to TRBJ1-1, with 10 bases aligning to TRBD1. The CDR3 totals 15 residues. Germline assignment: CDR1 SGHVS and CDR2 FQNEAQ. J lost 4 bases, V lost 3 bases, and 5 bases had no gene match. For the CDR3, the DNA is TGTGCCAGCAGCTTGAGACAGGGGGCGCTCACTGAAGCTTTCTTT. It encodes CASSLRQGALTEAFF.

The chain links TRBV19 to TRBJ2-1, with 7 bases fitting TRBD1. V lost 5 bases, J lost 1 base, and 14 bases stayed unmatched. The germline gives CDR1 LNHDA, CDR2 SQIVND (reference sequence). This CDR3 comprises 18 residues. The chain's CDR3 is CASSPPAAGGRSYNEQFF. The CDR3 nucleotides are TGTGCCAGTAGTCCCCCAGCGGCAGGGGGTAGGTCCTACAATGAGCAGTTCTTC. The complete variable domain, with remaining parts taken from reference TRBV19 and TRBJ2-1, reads DGGITQSPKYLFRKEGQNVTLSCEQNLNHDAMYWYRQDPGQGLRLIYYSQIVNDFQKGDIAEGYSVSREKKESFPLTVTSAQKNPTAFYLCASSPPAAGGRSYNEQFFGPGTRLTVL.

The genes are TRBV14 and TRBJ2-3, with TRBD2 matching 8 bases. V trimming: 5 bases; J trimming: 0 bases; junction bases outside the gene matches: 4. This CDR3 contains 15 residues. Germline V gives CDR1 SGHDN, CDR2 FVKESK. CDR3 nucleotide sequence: TGTGCCAGCAGCGCGGGGGGCTTTAGCACAGATACGCAGTATTTT. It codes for CASSAGGFSTDTQYF.

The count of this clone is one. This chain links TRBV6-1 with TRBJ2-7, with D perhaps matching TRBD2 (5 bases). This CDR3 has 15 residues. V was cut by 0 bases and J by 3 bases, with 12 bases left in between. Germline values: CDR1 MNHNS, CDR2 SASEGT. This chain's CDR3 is CASSEAAGNIYEQYF. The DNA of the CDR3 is TGTGCCAGCAGTGAAGCCGCGGGCAACATCTACGAGCAGTACTTC.

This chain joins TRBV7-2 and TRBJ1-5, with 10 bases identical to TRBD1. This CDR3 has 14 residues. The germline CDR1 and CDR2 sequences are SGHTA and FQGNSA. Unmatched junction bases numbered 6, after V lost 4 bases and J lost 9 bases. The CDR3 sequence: CASSSDRGGGPQHF. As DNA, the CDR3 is TGTGCCAGCAGCTCGGACAGGGGGGGCGGGCCCCAGCATTTT.

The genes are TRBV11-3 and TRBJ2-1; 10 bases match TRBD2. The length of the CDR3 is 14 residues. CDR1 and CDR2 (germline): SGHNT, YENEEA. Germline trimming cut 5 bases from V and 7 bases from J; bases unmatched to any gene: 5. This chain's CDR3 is CASSKILAGNEQFF. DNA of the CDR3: TGTGCCAGCAGCAAGATACTAGCGGGAAATGAGCAGTTCTTC. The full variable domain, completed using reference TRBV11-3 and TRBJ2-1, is EAGVVQSPRYKIIEKKQPVAFWCNPISGHNTLYWYLQNLGQGPELLIRYENEEAVDDSQLPKDRFSAERLKGVDSTLKIQPAELGDSAVYLCASSKILAGNEQFFGPGTRLTVL.

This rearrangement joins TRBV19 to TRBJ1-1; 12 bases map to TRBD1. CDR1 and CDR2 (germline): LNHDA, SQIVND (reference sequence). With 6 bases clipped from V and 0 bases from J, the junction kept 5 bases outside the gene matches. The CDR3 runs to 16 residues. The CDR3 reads CASSSGTGGVNTEAFF. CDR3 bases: TGTGCCAGTAGCTCCGGGACAGGGGGCGTGAACACTGAAGCTTTCTTT.

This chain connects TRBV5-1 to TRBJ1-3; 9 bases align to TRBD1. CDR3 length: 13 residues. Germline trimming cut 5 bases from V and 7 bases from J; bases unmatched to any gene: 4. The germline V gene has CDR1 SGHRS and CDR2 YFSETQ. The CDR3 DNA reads TGCGCCAGCAGTTACGGACAGGGGAACACCATATATTTT. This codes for CASSYGQGNTIYF.

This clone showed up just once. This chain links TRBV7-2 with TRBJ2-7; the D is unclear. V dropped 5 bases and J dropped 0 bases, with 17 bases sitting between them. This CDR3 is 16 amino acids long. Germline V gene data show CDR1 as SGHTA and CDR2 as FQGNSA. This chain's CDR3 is CASSPSISQSSYEQYF. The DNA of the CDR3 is TGTGCCAGCAGCCCAAGTATTAGCCAGAGCTCCTACGAGCAGTACTTC.

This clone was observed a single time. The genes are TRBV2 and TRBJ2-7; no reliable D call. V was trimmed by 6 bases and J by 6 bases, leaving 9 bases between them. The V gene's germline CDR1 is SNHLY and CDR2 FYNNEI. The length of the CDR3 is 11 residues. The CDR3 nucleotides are TGTGCCAGCAGGGTGCGGAGCGAGCAGTACTTC. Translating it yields CASRVRSEQYF.

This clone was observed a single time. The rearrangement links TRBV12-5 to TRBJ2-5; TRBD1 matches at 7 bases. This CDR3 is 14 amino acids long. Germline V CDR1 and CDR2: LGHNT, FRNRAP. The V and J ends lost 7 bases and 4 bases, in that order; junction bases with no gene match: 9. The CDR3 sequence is CASAPDRAGETQYF. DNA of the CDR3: TGTGCTAGTGCCCCAGACAGGGCCGGAGAGACCCAGTACTTC.